The 27 T cell receptor beta chains below come from one sample, sequenced in a study of blood T cells in healthy people across ages. Combining a sample-barcoded 5' primer with a J-beta primer mix, a second PCR ran for roughly 7 to 12 cycles. TCRdb reprocessed the 5' RACE reads via MiXCR and lists one record per CDR3 protein. The profile shows about 1.6 million distinct CDR3 sequences, about 31% of them singletons. The sequencing input was blood. These receptors all stem from a woman aged 30 to 39 in good health.

This clonotype was detected a few times. The chain employs TRBV12-3 or TRBV12-4 and TRBJ2-7; the D gene is possibly TRBD2 (5 bases). V was clipped by 3 bases and J by 6 bases, with 9 bases between them. The length of the CDR3 is 12 residues. The CDR3 nucleotides read TGTGCCAGCAGTTTTTGGGAGTCCGAGCAGTACTTC. Its translation: CASSFWESEQYF.

This clonotype has just a few counts. The chain couples TRBV7-8 to TRBJ2-1, with 8 bases matching TRBD1. Unmatched junction bases numbered 3, after V lost 2 bases and J lost 0 bases. This CDR3 comprises 16 residues. Germline V gene sequence: CDR1 SGHVS, CDR2 FQNEAQ. The DNA for the CDR3 is TGTGCCAGCAGCTTACTGCAGGGGGCCTCCTACAATGAGCAGTTCTTC. It is translated as CASSLLQGASYNEQFF.

This clonotype was observed at least ten times. The rearrangement links TRBV15 to TRBJ2-7; 8 bases align to TRBD1. The CDR3 has 14 residues. Germline V lookup: CDR1 LNHNV, CDR2 YYDKDF (reference sequence). Trimming took 5 bases from V and 5 from J; bases not matched to a gene: 8. CDR3 bases: TGTGCCACCAGCTCGGACAGGGTTTCGGACGAGCAGTACTTC. This sequence encodes CATSSDRVSDEQYF.

A few counts support this clonotype. V is TRBV5-1 and J is TRBJ2-1, with 14 bases fitting TRBD2. The V segment lost 1 base and the J segment 4 bases; nucleotides outside the gene matches: 4. The CDR3 loop spans 17 amino acids. CDR1 is SGHRS, CDR2 YFSETQ, per germline. CDR3 coding DNA: TGCGCCAGCAGCTTGCCGGGACTAGCGGGAGTATACAATGAGCAGTTCTTC. Its translation: CASSLPGLAGVYNEQFF.

This clonotype was recorded a few times. V gene TRBV6-1 combines with J gene TRBJ2-3, with 8 bases that match TRBD2. Germline V gene sequence: CDR1 MNHNS, CDR2 SASEGT. CDR3 size: 14 residues. V lost 8 bases, J lost 2 bases, and 6 bases stayed unmatched. The CDR3 DNA sequence: TGTGCCAGCCGCAGCGGGGGATACACAGATACGCAGTATTTT. Translation gives CASRSGGYTDTQYF.

There are a few counts of this clonotype. This chain uses TRBV27 with TRBJ2-2; TRBD2 matches 7 bases. The CDR3 is 15 residues long. V lost 5 bases to trimming and J lost 4 bases; unmatched junction nucleotides: 7. Germline CDR1 is MNHEY and CDR2 is SMNVEV (reference sequence). The CDR3: CASSTIPGGTGELFF. The CDR3 DNA is TGTGCCAGCAGTACGATACCGGGAGGCACCGGGGAGCTGTTTTTT.

Points on this clonotype: With a much larger clone just one base away, this may be a read error. The V gene is TRBV29-1, the J gene TRBJ1-4; D uncertain. The CDR3 is made up of 13 amino acids. Germline CDR1 reads SQVTM; CDR2 reads ANQGSEA. The CDR3: CSVTLSLNERLFF. The DNA for the CDR3 is TGCAGCGTGACCCTGAGCCTTAATGAAAGACTGTTTTTT.

The chain employs TRBV6-1 and TRBJ2-5; 9 bases are shared with TRBD1. The J call could be wrong; TRBJ2-7 is a better fit for the DNA end. The CDR3 covers 15 residues. Germline V gene lookup returns CDR1 MNHNS and CDR2 SASEGT. The CDR3 here is CASSESGTGHYEQYF. CDR3 coding DNA: TGTGCCAGCAGTGAATCCGGGACAGGGCACTACGAGCAGTACTTC.

Of note for this clonotype: This sequence may be a read error, since a much larger clone differs from it by one base. V gene TRBV9 combines with J gene TRBJ2-5, with TRBD1 as a possible D gene (5 bases). There are 14 residues in the CDR3. Germline V CDR1 and CDR2: SGDLS, YYNGEE. Trimming removed 4 bases from V and 2 bases from J, with 12 bases in between. CDR3 nucleotide sequence: TGTGCCAGCAGCTCCAGGGTGGGTCAAGAGACCCAGTACTTC. Translating it yields CASSSRVGQETQYF.

This clonotype came up a few times. V gene TRBV28 combines with J gene TRBJ2-1; the match to TRBD2 covers 9 bases. CDR1 and CDR2 (germline): MDHEN, SYDVKM. J gave up 4 bases and V 5 bases, and 9 bases lay outside the gene matches. There are 16 residues in the CDR3. Written as DNA, the CDR3 is TGTGCCAGCAGTCCCAGACTAGCGGACCTATACAATGAGCAGTTCTTC. As protein: CASSPRLADLYNEQFF.

In this sample, this clonotype turned up a few times. The chain joins TRBV7-6 to TRBJ2-7, with 7 bases that match TRBD2. Germline CDR1 and CDR2: SGHVS and FNYEAQ. This CDR3 contains 16 residues. The trim removed 0 bases at V and 6 bases at J, leaving 11 bases unmatched. The CDR3: CASSLALAAGGGEQYF. Here the CDR3 DNA reads TGTGCCAGCAGCTTAGCGCTAGCGGCGGGCGGGGGCGAGCAGTACTTC.

J is TRBJ2-3 and V is TRBV2, with D tentatively TRBD1 (6 bases). The V gene's germline CDR1 is SNHLY and CDR2 FYNNEI. The CDR3 has 13 amino acids. The V and J ends lost 7 bases and 2 bases respectively, with 10 bases between them. The CDR3 DNA reads as TGTGCCAGCACCAGGGGACCCACAGATACGCAGTATTTT. Encoded protein: CASTRGPTDTQYF.

This chain's CDR3 is CASSLEASRATDTQYF. CDR3 nucleotides: TGTGCCAGCAGCTTAGAGGCCTCGAGGGCCACAGATACGCAGTATTTT. The chain has TRBV13 and TRBJ2-3, with D maybe TRBD2 (5 bases). The CDR3 extends over 16 amino acids. V was pared by 1 base and J by 2 bases, with 13 bases between. CDR1 is PRHDT and CDR2 is FYEKMQ in the germline V gene (reference sequence).

The gene calls are TRBV7-2 and TRBJ2-1, with D tentatively TRBD2 (5 bases). Trimming shortened V by 3 bases and J by 9 bases, and 9 bases separated the two germline ends. Germline CDR1 SGHTA, CDR2 FQGNSA. This CDR3 is built from 12 residues. In DNA, the CDR3 is TGTGCCAGCAGCTTCTACCGGGGTGAGCAGTTCTTC. Residues: CASSFYRGEQFF.

This clonotype was recorded a few times. The chain links TRBV15 to TRBJ2-5; 7 bases line up with TRBD2. CDR3 length equals 17 residues. With V trimmed by 3 bases and J by 5 bases, 15 bases remained unmatched. Germline V gene lookup returns CDR1 LNHNV and CDR2 YYDKDF (reference sequence). The CDR3 coding sequence is TGTGCCACCAGCAGCAGCTCCGGGACTATTATTCCCGAGACCCAGTACTTC. It yields the protein CATSSSSGTIIPETQYF.

The chain carries TRBV5-5 and TRBJ2-2; D unclear. The CDR3 covers 14 residues. Germline CDR1 SGHKS, CDR2 YYEKEE (reference sequence). The V end was cut by 2 bases, the J end by 4 bases, with 9 bases between. CDR3 nucleotide sequence: TGTGCCAGCAGCTTCGAGATTTCCACCGGGGAGCTGTTTTTT. Its protein is CASSFEISTGELFF.

This clonotype was picked up a small number of times. The chain joins TRBV20-1 to TRBJ2-5, with TRBD1 matching 9 bases. The closer fit of TRBJ2-7 to the DNA end suggests the J call may be wrong. This CDR3 contains 14 residues. From germline, CDR1 is DFQATT and CDR2 SNEGSKA (reference sequence). CDR3 DNA: TGCAGTGCTAGAGATCCGGGACAGGGTGGCGAGCAGTACTTC. Amino acids: CSARDPGQGGEQYF.

This rearrangement joins TRBV27 to TRBJ2-3; D unresolved. CDR1 is MNHEY, CDR2 SMNVEV, per germline (reference sequence). V lost 8 bases and J 3 bases, leaving 15 bases between the germline ends. CDR3 length: 14 amino acids. The CDR3: CASGKLTRTDTQYF. The CDR3 DNA reads TGTGCCAGCGGCAAACTCACCAGGACAGATACGCAGTATTTT.

The chain joins TRBV7-9 to TRBJ2-1; 7 bases align to TRBD2. Trimming at V came to 6 bases and at J to 4 bases, leaving 12 bases not matched to a gene. CDR1 and CDR2 (germline): SEHNR, FQNEAQ (reference sequence). The length of the CDR3 is 16 residues. The CDR3 is CASSDPGGGFYNEQFF. The CDR3 region has the DNA TGTGCCAGCAGTGATCCGGGGGGAGGCTTTTACAATGAGCAGTTCTTC.

This clonotype was counted a few times. J is TRBJ1-6 and V is TRBV3-1; unclear D gene. V gave up 4 bases and J gave up 10 bases, with 14 bases separating them. Germline V CDR1 and CDR2: LGHDT, YNNKEL (reference sequence). The CDR3 is 14 amino acids. This CDR3 is CASSRSGPWSPLHF. CDR3 sequence (DNA): TGTGCCAGCAGCCGATCCGGGCCATGGTCACCCCTCCACTTT. Full variable domain (missing parts from reference TRBV3-1 and TRBJ1-6): DTAVSQTPKYLVTQMGNDKSIKCEQNLGHDTMYWYKQDSKKFLKIMFSYNNKELIINETVPNRFSPKSPDKAHLNLHINSLELGDSAVYFCASSRSGPWSPLHFGNGTRLTVT.

The gene calls are TRBV3-1 and TRBJ1-2; D not resolved. V lost 4 bases and J lost 8, with 11 bases in between. Germline-derived CDR1 and CDR2 are LGHDT and YNNKEL (reference sequence). There are 12 residues in the CDR3. CDR3 loop: CASSPDPGGYTF. The CDR3 nucleotides read TGTGCCAGCAGCCCGGACCCGGGGGGCTACACCTTC.

This clonotype was detected only a few times. This chain links TRBV6-1 with TRBJ2-1; D call uncertain. The CDR3 is made up of 16 amino acids. The germline gives CDR1 MNHNS, CDR2 SASEGT. Trimming removed 2 bases from V and 0 bases from J, with 11 bases in between. CDR3 amino acids: CASSEFCQTSYNEQFF. Written as DNA, the CDR3 is TGTGCCAGCAGTGAATTTTGTCAGACCTCCTACAATGAGCAGTTCTTC.

This chain links TRBV28 with TRBJ2-7; D possibly uses TRBD1 or TRBD2 (5 bases each). Germline CDR1 and CDR2: MDHEN and SYDVKM. The length of the CDR3 is 14 residues. V lost 4 bases, J lost 2 bases, and 12 bases lay in between. CDR3 in DNA: TGTGCCAGCAGTTCTCTTGGGACCCCCTACGAGCAGTACGTC. This translates into CASSSLGTPYEQYV.

The rearrangement links TRBV29-1 to TRBJ2-3; 8 bases line up with TRBD2. With 6 bases clipped from V and 4 bases from J, the junction kept 15 bases outside the gene matches. Per germline, CDR1 SQVTM and CDR2 ANQGSEA. CDR3 size: 16 residues. CDR3 sequence: CSVKGGSGMRADTQYF. CDR3 DNA: TGCAGCGTCAAGGGGGGTAGCGGGATGAGGGCAGATACGCAGTATTTT.

The chain joins TRBV6-2 or TRBV6-3 to TRBJ2-7, with D possibly called TRBD1 or TRBD2 (6 bases each). CDR1 and CDR2 from the germline V gene are MNHEY and SVGEGT. This CDR3 contains 16 residues. The V gene lost 7 bases and the J gene lost 5 bases, with 24 bases spanning the gap. The CDR3 nucleotides read TGTGCCAGCACCACCGCCCGCCTCCGGGGGCTGAACGAGCAGTACTTC. Its protein is CASTTARLRGLNEQYF.

For this clonotype: A much larger clone differs from this one at a single base, so this may be a read error. V usage is TRBV29-1 and J usage is TRBJ2-1; maybe TRBD1 (5 bases). In germline, CDR1 is SQVTM, CDR2 ANQGSEA. The CDR3 is made up of 13 amino acids. V gave up 0 bases and J gave up 10 bases, with 13 bases separating them. For the CDR3, the DNA is TGCAGCGTTGAAGATGCAGGGTCCTACGAGCAGTTCTTC. This encodes CSVEDAGSYEQFF.

This clonotype showed up just a few times. The chain links TRBV9 to TRBJ2-6; D may match TRBD1 or TRBD2 (6 bases each). The CDR3 totals 17 residues. The germline CDR1 and CDR2 sequences are SGDLS and YYNGEE. The germline V and J ends were trimmed by 0 bases and 4 bases, with 14 bases remaining between them. The CDR3 sequence is CASSVEGGGTGANVLTF. The DNA of the CDR3 is TGTGCCAGCAGCGTAGAAGGAGGGGGGACGGGGGCCAACGTCCTGACTTTC. Variable domain in full (rest from reference TRBV9 and TRBJ2-6): DSGVTQTPKHLITATGQRVTLRCSPRSGDLSVYWYQQSLDQGLQFLIQYYNGEERAKGNILERFSAQQFPDLHSELNLSSLELGDSALYFCASSVEGGGTGANVLTFGAGSRLTVL.